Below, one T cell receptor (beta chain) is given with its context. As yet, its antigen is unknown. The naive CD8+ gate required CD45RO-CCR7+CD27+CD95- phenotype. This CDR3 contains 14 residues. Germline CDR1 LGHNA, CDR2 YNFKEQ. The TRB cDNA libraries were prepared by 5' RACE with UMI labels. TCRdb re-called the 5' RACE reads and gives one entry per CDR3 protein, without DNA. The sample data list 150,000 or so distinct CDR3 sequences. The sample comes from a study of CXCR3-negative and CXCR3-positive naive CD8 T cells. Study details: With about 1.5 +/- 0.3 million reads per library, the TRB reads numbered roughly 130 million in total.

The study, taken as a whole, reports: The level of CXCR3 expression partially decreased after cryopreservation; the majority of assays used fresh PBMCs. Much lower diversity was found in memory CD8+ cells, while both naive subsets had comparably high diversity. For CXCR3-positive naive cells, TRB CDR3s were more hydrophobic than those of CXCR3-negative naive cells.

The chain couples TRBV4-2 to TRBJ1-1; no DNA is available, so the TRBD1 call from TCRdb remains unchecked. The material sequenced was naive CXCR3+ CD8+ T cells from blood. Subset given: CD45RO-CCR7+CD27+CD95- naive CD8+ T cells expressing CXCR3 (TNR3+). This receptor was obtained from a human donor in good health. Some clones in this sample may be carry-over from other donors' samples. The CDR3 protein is CASSHPGQNTEAFF.